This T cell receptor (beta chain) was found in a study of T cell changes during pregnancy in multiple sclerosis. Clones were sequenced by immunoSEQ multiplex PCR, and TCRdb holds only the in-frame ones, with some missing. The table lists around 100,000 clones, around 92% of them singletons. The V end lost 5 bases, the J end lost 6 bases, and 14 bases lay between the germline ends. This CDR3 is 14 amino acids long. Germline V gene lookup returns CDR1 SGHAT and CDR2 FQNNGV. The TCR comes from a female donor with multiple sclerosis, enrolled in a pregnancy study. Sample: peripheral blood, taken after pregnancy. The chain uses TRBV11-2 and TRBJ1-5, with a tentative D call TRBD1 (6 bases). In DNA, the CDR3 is TGTGCCAGCAGCCAAAGGGGGGGGAGTCAGCCCCAGCATTTT. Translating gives CASSQRGGSQPQHF. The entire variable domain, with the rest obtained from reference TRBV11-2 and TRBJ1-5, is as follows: EAGVAQSPRYKIIEKRQSVAFWCNPISGHATLYWYQQILGQGPKLLIQFQNNGVVDDSQLPKDRFSAERLKGVDSTLKIQPAKLEDSAVYLCASSQRGGSQPQHFGDGTRLSIL.